These T cell receptor beta chains were read from a single sample in a study of blood T cells in healthy people across ages. MiXCR was run by TCRdb on the 5' RACE reads, yielding one entry per CDR3 protein. Of roughly 800,000 distinct CDR3 sequences in the sample, about three fifths were seen once. Input material: blood. The receptors stem from a man aged 30 to 45 in good health. Each CDR3 is given with its conserved first and last residue. Fields, in order: D gene, V gene, clone size, CDR3 length, J gene, CDR3 protein, CDR3 DNA. A D gene is named only where the DNA matches it firmly. Some rows have no size entry. The others give once, few or many, or a class for an expanded clone.

NA	TRBV30	NA	13	TRBJ2-3	CAWGGSGADTQYF	TGTGCCTGGGGGGGGTCCGGCGCAGATACGCAGTATTTT
NA	TRBV20-1	NA	12	TRBJ2-7	CSARSGNYEQYF	TGCAGTGCTAGATCTGGGAACTACGAGCAGTACTTC
NA	TRBV20-1	NA	14	TRBJ2-7	CSARRPPGTYEQYF	TGCAGTGCCCGGAGGCCCCCTGGGACCTACGAGCAGTACTTC
NA	TRBV5-1	NA	15	TRBJ1-2	CASSATTRGESGYTF	TGCGCCAGCAGCGCAACGACCAGGGGAGAGAGTGGCTACACTTTC
NA	TRBV6-4	many	13	TRBJ2-5	CASSETSEETQYF	TGTGCCAGCAGTGAGACTAGTGAAGAGACCCAGTACTTC
NA	TRBV7-3	few	15	TRBJ2-1	CASSLIKVSYNEQFF	TGTGCCAGCAGCTTGATTAAGGTGTCCTACAATGAGCAGTTCTTC
NA	TRBV7-8	few	17	TRBJ2-1	CASSFRPLQSSYNEQFF	TGTGCCAGCAGCTTCAGACCTTTACAAAGCTCCTACAATGAGCAGTTCTTC
NA	TRBV20-1	NA	11	TRBJ2-2	CSARVTGELFF	TGCAGTGCTCGGGTCACCGGGGAGCTGTTTTTT
NA	TRBV7-2	NA	17	TRBJ2-3	CASSLVGRGSTLDTQYF	TGTGCCAGCAGCTTAGTAGGCCGGGGGTCCACCCTCGATACGCAGTATTTT
NA	TRBV20-1	NA	15	TRBJ2-1	CSANPDLLAGNEQFF	TGCAGTGCTAACCCCGACTTATTGGCGGGCAATGAGCAGTTCTTC
TRBD1	TRBV12-3/TRBV12-4	once	14	TRBJ2-7	CASSPRQGTDEQYF	TGTGCCAGCAGTCCTAGACAGGGAACCGACGAGCAGTACTTC
TRBD1	TRBV25-1	NA	15	TRBJ1-2	CASSARQGDFYGYTF	TGTGCCAGCAGTGCGAGACAGGGGGATTTCTATGGCTACACCTTC